This entry features one TCR beta chain sequence. Germline V gene sequence: CDR1 SGHRS, CDR2 YFSETQ. The length of the CDR3 is 14 residues. V was cut by 5 bases and J by 8 bases, with 19 bases left in between. These data come from a study of blood T cell repertoires in COVID-19. Study-wide context: Spain, Italy and the United States supplied samples that represented acute and convalescent COVID-19. PBMCs, B-cell-depleted T cells, or T cells provided the cDNA or gDNA that made up the material.

As originally analysed: Amplification with reference gene primers provided the estimates of nucleated cell counts. The method was immunoSEQ multiplex PCR; TCRdb's version includes in-frame clones alone and lacks a portion of them. V and J calls plus clone size are reproduced from that table; the DNA served to infer D and trimming. The repertoire consists of 95,000 to 100,000 clones, with 60% to 85% occurring once and the leading ten covering roughly 18%. The chain has TRBV5-1 and TRBJ1-1; TRBD1 is a possible D gene (5 bases). The sequence was collected from a woman of 80 years or more with active or convalescent COVID-19. The sequenced material came from peripheral blood. In nucleotides, the CDR3 is TGCGCCAGCAGTCGTCCGGGGGAACCTAACGAAGCTTTCTTT. Amino acid sequence: CASSRPGEPNEAFF.